This TCR beta chain originates from a study of PD-L1 blockade in urothelial cancer. Study-wide context: Study patients had been treated with 0 to 3 previous chemotherapy regimens.

General observations from the study: Each patient contributed one FFPE tumor sample, not taken right before treatment.

Synthetic TCR analog templates were added to each PCR reaction. Method: immunoSEQ multiplex PCR; TCRdb's copy keeps in-frame clones and lacks some. The sample yields approximately 1,800 clones, 33% seen once. With regard to this clone: Its target is not known.

The clonotype comes from a man in his fifties or sixties with urothelial cancer. The input for sequencing was tumor tissue, taken before atezolizumab (anti-PD-L1) treatment.

CDR3 sequence: CASDSGGAYNEQFF. The CDR3 nucleotides read TGTGCCAGCGATAGCGGGGGGGCCTACAATGAGCAGTTCTTC. This chain links TRBV19 with TRBJ2-1; 11 nucleotides align to TRBD2. V lost 9 bases and J lost 2; bases outside the gene matches: 3. The CDR3 spans 14 residues. Germline V gene data show CDR1 as LNHDA and CDR2 as SQIVND (reference sequence). The complete variable domain, with remaining parts taken from reference TRBV19 and TRBJ2-1, reads DGGITQSPKYLFRKEGQNVTLSCEQNLNHDAMYWYRQDPGQGLRLIYYSQIVNDFQKGDIAEGYSVSREKKESFPLTVTSAQKNPTAFYLCASDSGGAYNEQFFGPGTRLTVL.